These 30 T cell receptor beta chains share one sample of origin, sequenced in a study of T cell responses to AZD1222 COVID-19 vaccine. This table comes from immunoSEQ multiplex PCR, and its TCRdb copy is limited to in-frame clones, with some not included. The top ten clones hold roughly 2.5% of a sample with 90,000 to 110,000 clones, around nine tenths of them seen once. The sequencing used peripheral blood, collected on day 0 of AZD1222 vaccination. The receptors originated from an adult in good health.

As concerns this clone: The sample contains more than one DNA sequence encoding this CDR3. The chain carries TRBV19 and TRBJ1-1, with D unresolved. Per germline, CDR1 LNHDA and CDR2 SQIVND (reference sequence). The CDR3 runs 12 residues. V lost 3 bases to trimming and J lost 4 bases, with 6 bases between them. The CDR3 here is CASSIGSTEAFF. CDR3 nucleotide sequence: TGTGCCAGTAGTATCGGGAGCACTGAAGCTTTCTTT.

The chain has TRBV27 and TRBJ1-2, with D tentatively TRBD1 (6 bases). With 3 bases removed from V and 4 bases from J, the gap between germline ends came to 12 bases. The CDR3 consists of 14 residues. CDR1 and CDR2 (germline): MNHEY, SMNVEV (reference sequence). CDR3 in DNA: TGTGCCAGCAGTTTGGGGGGGCCGGTCTATGGCTACACCTTC. Its translation is CASSLGGPVYGYTF.

V and J are TRBV6-5 and TRBJ1-6; no reliable D call. The germline V gene encodes CDR1 MNHEY and CDR2 SVGAGI. The V and J ends lost 2 bases and 7 bases respectively, with 9 bases between them. This CDR3 region has 14 residues. CDR3 sequence (DNA): TGTGCCAGCAGTTACAGAGGGAGGAATTCACCCCTCCACTTT. Its translation: CASSYRGRNSPLHF.

V usage is TRBV9 and J usage is TRBJ2-7; the D is unclear. Germline CDR1 reads SGDLS; CDR2 reads YYNGEE. This CDR3 spans 15 amino acids. The ends were cut back, 0 bases at V and 1 base at J, with 11 bases in the middle. The CDR3 here is CASSVGDSASYEQYF. CDR3 DNA sequence: TGTGCCAGCAGCGTAGGAGATAGTGCGTCCTACGAGCAGTACTTC.

V usage is TRBV5-5 and J usage is TRBJ2-2; D gene unclear. Germline CDR1 SGHKS, CDR2 YYEKEE (reference sequence). The V end lost 3 bases, the J end lost 4 bases, and 10 bases lay between the germline ends. CDR3 size: 14 residues. CDR3 nucleotide sequence: TGTGCCAGCAGCTCCAACTTCTTCACCGGGGAGCTGTTTTTT. Its translation is CASSSNFFTGELFF.

J is TRBJ2-7 and V is TRBV7-9; no firm D call. This CDR3 has 13 amino acids. From germline, CDR1 is SEHNR and CDR2 FQNEAQ (reference sequence). Trimming removed 1 base at V and 2 bases at J, with 6 bases between. The CDR3 sequence: CASSLGDTYEQYF. In DNA, the CDR3 is TGTGCCAGCAGCTTAGGGGATACCTACGAGCAGTACTTC.

The chain combines TRBV5-4 with TRBJ1-1; 7 bases fit TRBD1. CDR1 is SGHNT, CDR2 YYREEE, per germline (reference sequence). The CDR3 sequence is 16 residues long. V dropped 4 bases and J dropped 4; count of bases not matched to a gene: 13. The CDR3 protein is CASSIDRDVRPTEAFF. CDR3 DNA: TGTGCCAGCAGCATAGACAGGGACGTGCGACCCACTGAAGCTTTCTTT.

The rearrangement joins TRBV18 to TRBJ2-5; 7 bases line up with TRBD1. The length of the CDR3 is 13 residues. V trimming: 3 bases; J trimming: 13 bases; junction bases outside the gene matches: 11. CDR1 and CDR2 from the germline V gene are KGHSH and LQKENI. CDR3 sequence (DNA): TGTGCCAGCTCACCGACGGACAGGCTAAAAGCGTACTTC. This encodes CASSPTDRLKAYF. The full variable domain, with the rest looked up from reference TRBV18 and TRBJ2-5, is NAGVMQNPRHLVRRRGQEARLRCSPMKGHSHVYWYRQLPEEGLKFMVYLQKENIIDESGMPKERFSAEFPKEGPSILRIQQVVRGDSAAYFCASSPTDRLKAYFGPGTRLLVL.

This chain links TRBV28 with TRBJ2-4; maybe TRBD1 (7 bases). CDR1 and CDR2 from the germline V gene are MDHEN and SYDVKM. This CDR3 is 15 amino acids long. The V end was cut by 5 bases, the J end by 2 bases, with 13 bases between. The CDR3 region has the DNA TGTGCCAGCAGTCCAGGGGGGTCGACCAAAAACATTCAGTACTTC. Encoded protein: CASSPGGSTKNIQYF.

The chain recombines TRBV14 with TRBJ2-3, with no clear D. This CDR3 is 15 amino acids long. The germline V and J ends were trimmed by 3 bases and 1 base, with 11 bases remaining between them. Looked up from germline, CDR1 is SGHDN and CDR2 is FVKESK. The CDR3 bases are TGTGCCAGCAGCCAGGGTGGCATGGGCACAGATACGCAGTATTTT. As protein: CASSQGGMGTDTQYF.

This clone was observed once. The J gene is TRBJ1-5, the V gene TRBV5-5; TRBD1 matches at 10 bases. The CDR3 loop spans 14 amino acids. Trimming cost V 4 bases and J 6 bases; bases outside gene matches: 4. Germline lookup yields CDR1 SGHKS and CDR2 YYEKEE (reference sequence). The CDR3 sequence is CASSDGTGVQPQHF. The CDR3, as DNA: TGTGCCAGCAGCGACGGGACAGGGGTTCAGCCCCAGCATTTT.

The chain links TRBV5-1 to TRBJ2-5; D remains ambiguous. The CDR3 is 14 amino acids. V was trimmed by 0 bases and J by 5 bases, leaving 11 bases between them. The germline V gene has CDR1 SGHRS and CDR2 YFSETQ. CDR3 sequence (DNA): TGCGCCAGCAGCTTGGAGTATGGTGCTGAGACCCAGTACTTC. Its protein is CASSLEYGAETQYF.

V gene TRBV7-9 combines with J gene TRBJ2-5; D gene uncertain. The CDR3 has 14 amino acids. The germline V gene encodes CDR1 SEHNR and CDR2 FQNEAQ (reference sequence). V lost 1 base, J lost 5 bases, and 11 bases lay in between. CDR3 sequence reads: CASSLVSGYETQYF. CDR3 nucleotides: TGTGCCAGCAGCTTAGTTTCCGGGTACGAGACCCAGTACTTC. The full variable domain, in which reference TRBV7-9 and TRBJ2-5 provide the parts outside the CDR3, is DTGVSQNPRHKITKRGQNVTFRCDPISEHNRLYWYRQTLGQGPEFLTYFQNEAQLEKSRLLSDRFSAERPKGSFSTLEIQRTEQGDSAMYLCASSLVSGYETQYFGPGTRLLVL.

The chain joins TRBV28 to TRBJ2-7; a weak D match, TRBD1 (6 bases). Trimming took 6 bases from V and 7 from J, leaving 13 bases between them. The CDR3 is 12 amino acids. The germline gives CDR1 MDHEN, CDR2 SYDVKM. The CDR3 DNA reads TGTGCCAGCAGAGAACAGGGTAGAGAGCAGTACTTC. Translated, it gives CASREQGREQYF.

The V call is TRBV9, the J call TRBJ2-1; the match to TRBD2 covers 7 bases. The trim removed 0 bases at V and 6 bases at J, leaving 12 bases unmatched. The CDR3 length is 17 residues. Looked up from germline, CDR1 is SGDLS and CDR2 is YYNGEE. CDR3: CASSVAGERDPSNEQFF. CDR3 DNA sequence: TGTGCCAGCAGCGTAGCTGGGGAGCGGGACCCTTCCAATGAGCAGTTCTTC.

V usage is TRBV11-2 and J usage is TRBJ2-7; 8 nucleotides match TRBD2. Germline V CDR1 and CDR2: SGHAT, FQNNGV. Germline trimming cut 7 bases from V and 3 bases from J; bases unmatched to any gene: 11. The CDR3 sequence is 15 residues long. The CDR3, as DNA: TGTGCCAGCACTGGAGGGAGCGGGGGCGGCTACGAGCAGTACTTC. Residues: CASTGGSGGGYEQYF.

This sequence joins TRBV28 and TRBJ1-2; TRBD1 aligns across 11 bases. CDR3 length: 15 amino acids. The ends lost 5 bases at V and 8 bases at J; junction bases unmatched: 10. Germline values: CDR1 MDHEN, CDR2 SYDVKM. Here the CDR3 reads CASSPGQGDLGGYTF. In DNA form, the CDR3 reads TGTGCCAGCAGTCCGGGACAGGGGGACTTGGGGGGCTACACCTTC.

The V gene is TRBV5-5, the J gene TRBJ2-3; the D gene is possibly TRBD2 (5 bases). Trimming pared 4 bases from V and 3 bases from J, leaving 15 bases between. The CDR3 totals 15 residues. Germline CDR1 reads SGHKS; CDR2 reads YYEKEE (reference sequence). The chain's CDR3 is CASSREGIGTDTQYF. The CDR3 coding sequence is TGTGCCAGCAGCCGCGAGGGTATCGGGACAGATACGCAGTATTTT. The full variable domain, its missing parts supplied by reference TRBV5-5 and TRBJ2-3, is DAGVTQSPTHLIKTRGQQVTLRCSPISGHKSVSWYQQVLGQGPQFIFQYYEKEERGRGNFPDRFSARQFPNYSSELNVNALLLGDSALYLCASSREGIGTDTQYFGPGTRLTVL.

This sequence joins TRBV25-1 and TRBJ2-2, with D possibly TRBD2 on 5 matching bases. This CDR3 has 12 amino acids. The V and J ends lost 5 bases and 13 bases respectively, with 14 bases between them. Germline V CDR1 and CDR2: MGHDK, SYGVNS. The CDR3 DNA sequence: TGTGCCAGCAGTCGAGAGCGGTCGAGGCTGTTTTTT. Residues: CASSRERSRLFF.

The V call is TRBV18, the J call TRBJ1-5; D unresolved. This CDR3 has 13 amino acids. V gave up 4 bases and J gave up 6 bases, with 10 bases separating them. Germline CDR1 KGHSH, CDR2 LQKENI. CDR3 bases: TGTGCCAGCTCACGGGGTGAGACTCAGCCCCAGCATTTT. This gives the protein CASSRGETQPQHF.

The chain joins TRBV24-1 to TRBJ2-1, with TRBD2 matching 12 bases. The CDR3 runs 15 residues. CDR1 is KGHDR, CDR2 SFDVKD, per germline. V shed 11 bases and J 5 bases; nucleotides not matched to a gene: 9. The CDR3 nucleotides are TGTGCCATCGAGGCCCTAGCGGGAGGGAACAATGAGCAGTTCTTC. Protein product: CAIEALAGGNNEQFF.

The CDR3: CASSQGVSNQPQHF. The CDR3 DNA reads TGCGCCAGCAGCCAAGGGGTGAGCAATCAGCCCCAGCATTTT. The V gene is TRBV4-1, the J gene TRBJ1-5; D remains ambiguous. With 1 base removed from V and 1 base from J, the gap between germline ends came to 5 bases. Germline CDR1 and CDR2: MGHRA and YSYEKL. The CDR3 has 14 residues.

The V and J genes are TRBV19 and TRBJ1-1; 9 bases fit TRBD1. Looked up from germline, CDR1 is LNHDA and CDR2 is SQIVND (reference sequence). The CDR3 contains 13 residues. Trimming at V came to 6 bases and at J to 3 bases, leaving 2 bases not matched to a gene. CDR3 region: CASSRTGDTEAFF. The CDR3 coding sequence is TGTGCCAGTAGCCGGACAGGGGACACTGAAGCTTTCTTT.

The gene calls are TRBV27 and TRBJ1-6, with D uncertain. Between the trimmed V and J ends, which lost 2 bases and 10 bases, there was a span of 9 bases. From germline, CDR1 is MNHEY and CDR2 SMNVEV (reference sequence). The CDR3 runs to 13 residues. This CDR3 reads CASSLRVRSPLHF. The CDR3 DNA reads TGTGCCAGCAGTTTAAGGGTCCGATCACCCCTCCACTTT.

The CDR3 loop is CASSSAGGGYTF. CDR3 nucleotides: TGTGCCAGCAGTTCCGCGGGGGGTGGCTACACCTTC. The chain recombines TRBV12-3 or TRBV12-4 with TRBJ1-2, with D possibly matching TRBD1 (5 bases). This CDR3 has 12 residues. Deletions cut 4 bases from V and 7 bases from J, with 10 bases between.

The gene calls are TRBV11-1 and TRBJ2-7; D is uncertain. CDR1 is SGHAT, CDR2 FQDESV, per germline (reference sequence). CDR3 length: 14 amino acids. V gave up 2 bases and J gave up 3 bases, with 11 bases separating them. CDR3 region: CASSLSAQDYEQYF. CDR3 nucleotides: TGTGCCAGCAGCTTAAGCGCGCAGGACTACGAGCAGTACTTC.

The chain joins TRBV27 to TRBJ1-4, with D uncertain. The CDR3 has 14 residues. CDR1 is MNHEY, CDR2 SMNVEV, per germline (reference sequence). V was clipped by 6 bases and J by 4 bases, with 12 bases between them. The CDR3 DNA sequence: TGTGCCAGCAGCCAAGGCGCCATTAATGAAAAACTGTTTTTT. This sequence encodes CASSQGAINEKLFF.

This clone qualifies as medium-sized. V and J are TRBV5-1 and TRBJ2-1, with 12 bases aligning to TRBD2. Trimming removed 0 bases from V and 8 bases from J; junction bases left unmatched: 6. The CDR3 length is 16 residues. CDR1 is SGHRS, CDR2 YFSETQ, per germline. CDR3 sequence reads: CASSLVSPSGGDEQFF. In DNA form, the CDR3 reads TGCGCCAGCAGCTTGGTATCCCCTAGCGGGGGGGATGAGCAGTTCTTC.

The chain recombines TRBV3-1 (or the pseudogene TRBV3-2) with TRBJ2-7; 10 nucleotides align to TRBD1. This CDR3 has 13 amino acids. V lost 6 bases, J lost 6 bases, and 5 bases stayed unmatched. Germline values: CDR1 LGHDT, CDR2 YNNKEL (reference sequence). CDR3 bases: TGTGCCAGCAGGGCCCGGGACAGGGGCGAGCAGTACTTC. Translating gives CASRARDRGEQYF.

This clone was found once. The CDR3 region is CASSSDSNYGYTF. The DNA of the CDR3 is TGTGCCAGCAGCTCGGACAGCAACTATGGCTACACCTTC. The chain has TRBV4-2 and TRBJ1-2; D is possibly TRBD1 (6 bases). V lost 5 bases and J 2 bases, leaving 9 bases between the germline ends. Per germline, CDR1 LGHNA and CDR2 YNFKEQ. This CDR3 has 13 residues.